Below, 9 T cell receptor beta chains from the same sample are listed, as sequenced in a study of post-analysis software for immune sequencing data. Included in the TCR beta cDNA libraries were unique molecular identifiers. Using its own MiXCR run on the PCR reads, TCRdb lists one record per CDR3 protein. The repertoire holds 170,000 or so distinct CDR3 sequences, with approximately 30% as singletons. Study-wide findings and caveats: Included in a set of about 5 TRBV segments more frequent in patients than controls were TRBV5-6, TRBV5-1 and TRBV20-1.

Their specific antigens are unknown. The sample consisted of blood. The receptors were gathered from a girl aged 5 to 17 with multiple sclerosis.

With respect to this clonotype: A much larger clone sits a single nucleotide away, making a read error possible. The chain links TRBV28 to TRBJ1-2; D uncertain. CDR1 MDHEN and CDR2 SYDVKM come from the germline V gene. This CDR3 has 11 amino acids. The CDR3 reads CASSEPYGCTF. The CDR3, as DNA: TGTGCCAGCTCGGAGCCCTATGGCTGCACCTTC.

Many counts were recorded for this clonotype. This chain's CDR3 is CASSLYRTVSYEQYF. CDR3 nucleotides: TGCGCCAGCAGCTTGTATAGGACAGTCTCCTACGAGCAGTACTTC. The rearrangement links TRBV5-1 to TRBJ2-7; TRBD1 is a possible D gene (6 bases). V gave up 1 base and J gave up 0 bases, with 11 bases separating them. Germline V gene data show CDR1 as SGHRS and CDR2 as YFSETQ. The CDR3 is 15 residues long.

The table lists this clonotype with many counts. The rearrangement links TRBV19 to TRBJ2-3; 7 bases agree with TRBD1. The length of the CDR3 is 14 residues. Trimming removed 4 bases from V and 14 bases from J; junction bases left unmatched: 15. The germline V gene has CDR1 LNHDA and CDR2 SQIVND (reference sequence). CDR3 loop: CASSTRDRITWWYF. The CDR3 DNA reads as TGTGCCAGTAGTACCCGGGACAGAATTACCTGGTGGTATTTT.

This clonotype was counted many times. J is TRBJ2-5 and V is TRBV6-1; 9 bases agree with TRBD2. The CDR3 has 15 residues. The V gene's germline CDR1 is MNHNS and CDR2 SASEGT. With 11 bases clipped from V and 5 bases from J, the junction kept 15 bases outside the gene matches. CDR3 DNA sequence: TGTGCCGTCAAACTTGCGGGAGGGCCCAGGGAGACCCAGTACTTC. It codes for CAVKLAGGPRETQYF.

The chain's CDR3 is CSARTGSNEKLFF. DNA for the CDR3: TGCAGTGCTAGGACAGGATCTAATGAAAAACTGTTTTTT. V and J are TRBV20-1 and TRBJ1-4; a weak D match, TRBD1 (6 bases). Trimming removed 3 bases at V and 3 bases at J, with 8 bases between. In germline, CDR1 is DFQATT, CDR2 SNEGSKA (reference sequence). The length of the CDR3 is 13 residues.

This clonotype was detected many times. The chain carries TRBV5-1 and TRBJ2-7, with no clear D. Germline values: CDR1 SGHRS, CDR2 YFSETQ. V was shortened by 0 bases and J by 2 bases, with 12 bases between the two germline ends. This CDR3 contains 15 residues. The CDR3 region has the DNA TGCGCCAGCAGCTTGGGTGGGTGGCTTACCTACGAGCAGTACTTC. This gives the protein CASSLGGWLTYEQYF.

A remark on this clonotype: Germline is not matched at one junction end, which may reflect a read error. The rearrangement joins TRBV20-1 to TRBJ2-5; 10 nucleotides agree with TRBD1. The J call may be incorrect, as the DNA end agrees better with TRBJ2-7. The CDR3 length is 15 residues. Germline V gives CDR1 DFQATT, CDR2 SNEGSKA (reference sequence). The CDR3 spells CSAKLPGQGSYEQYF. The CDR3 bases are TGCAGCGCTAAATTACCGGGACAGGGGAGCTACGAGCAGTACTTC.

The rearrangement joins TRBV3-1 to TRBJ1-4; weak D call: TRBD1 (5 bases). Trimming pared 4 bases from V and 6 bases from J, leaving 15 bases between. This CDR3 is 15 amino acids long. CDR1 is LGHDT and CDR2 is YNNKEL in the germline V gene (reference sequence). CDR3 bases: TGTGCCAGCAGCCTCGGAGGGGCGGGGGATGAAAAACTGTTTTTT. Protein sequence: CASSLGGAGDEKLFF.

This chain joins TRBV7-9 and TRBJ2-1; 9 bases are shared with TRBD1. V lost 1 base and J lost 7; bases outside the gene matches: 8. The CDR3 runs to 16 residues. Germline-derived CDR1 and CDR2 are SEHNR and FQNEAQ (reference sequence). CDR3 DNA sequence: TGTGCCAGCAGCTTAGGGCGGCGACAGGGGGTTAATGAGCAGTTCTTC. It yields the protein CASSLGRRQGVNEQFF.